These 9 T cell receptor beta chains share one sample of origin, sequenced in a study of read filtering for tumor transcriptome and immune sequencing. From 400 to 450 ng of RNA, a library with molecular barcoded alpha/delta and beta/gamma adaptors was made. TCRdb reprocessed the reads with MiXCR, giving one entry per CDR3 protein. The sample has approximately 140,000 distinct CDR3 sequences, about 12% seen once. Sequenced material: a population of CD138-negative cells sorted from bone marrow. These receptor sequences come from a donor aged 40 or over with multiple myeloma.

This clonotype was observed many times. V usage is TRBV29-1 and J usage is TRBJ2-1; the D gene could be TRBD1 or TRBD2 (6 bases each). Trimming shortened V by 5 bases and J by 9 bases, and 17 bases separated the two germline ends. The CDR3 is 13 amino acids. CDR1 is SQVTM and CDR2 is ANQGSEA in the germline V gene. The CDR3 is CSVPQGGRGEQFF. CDR3 DNA sequence: TGCAGCGTTCCACAAGGGGGGCGGGGTGAGCAGTTCTTC.

This clonotype was seen ten or more times. The gene calls are TRBV7-9 and TRBJ2-7; D is ambiguous. Germline V gene sequence: CDR1 SEHNR, CDR2 FQNEAQ (reference sequence). Trimming pared 7 bases from V and 7 bases from J, leaving 17 bases between. The CDR3 is 13 amino acids. CDR3 nucleotides: TGTGCCAGCAAACGGGCACCCCTAGAGGAGCAGTACTTC. Amino acid sequence: CASKRAPLEEQYF.

On this clonotype: Its ends do not fully match the called genes, so a read error is possible. As DNA, the CDR3 is TGTGCCACCCGGGCAGGGTCGGCAAATGAGCAGTGCTTC. Translated: CATRAGSANEQCF. This chain links TRBV11-2 with TRBJ2-1; D is possibly TRBD1 (5 bases). This CDR3 has 13 residues. Germline CDR1 SGHAT, CDR2 FQNNGV.

This clonotype was counted at least ten times. This chain joins TRBV7-9 and TRBJ2-3; D unclear. Germline CDR1 and CDR2: SEHNR and FQNEAQ (reference sequence). CDR3 length equals 17 residues. Trimming took 1 base from V and 1 from J, leaving 15 bases between them. The CDR3 loop is CASSLGRAVLRTDTQYF. CDR3 in DNA: TGTGCCAGCAGCTTAGGGCGTGCAGTTCTCCGCACAGATACGCAGTATTTT.

As concerns this clonotype: A much more abundant neighbour one base away suggests this may be a read error. The genes are TRBV5-1 and TRBJ2-1, with D perhaps TRBD1 (6 bases). The CDR3 has 15 amino acids. The germline V gene has CDR1 SGHRS and CDR2 YFSETQ. In DNA form, the CDR3 reads TGCGCCAGCAGCTTGGCACAGGGTCAGTTCAATGGGCAGTTCTTC. Its translation is CASSLAQGQFNGQFF.

This chain uses TRBV6-5 with TRBJ1-5; 8 nucleotides agree with TRBD1. V was clipped by 5 bases and J by 4 bases; unmatched bases: 1. Germline-derived CDR1 and CDR2 are MNHEY and SVGAGI. There are 13 residues in the CDR3. CDR3 sequence (DNA): TGTGCCAGCAGTACAGGGGGGAATCAGCCCCAGCATTTT. The encoded protein is CASSTGGNQPQHF.

The sample holds many counts of this clonotype. V and J are TRBV4-1 and TRBJ2-7, with 9 nucleotides matching TRBD1. Germline V gene data show CDR1 as MGHRA and CDR2 as YSYEKL. The CDR3 sequence is 13 residues long. V lost 3 bases and J lost 7; bases outside the gene matches: 4. The CDR3 protein is CASSHNRGLEQYF. The CDR3 DNA reads as TGCGCCAGCAGCCATAACAGGGGGCTTGAGCAGTACTTC.

This clonotype was detected ten times or more. The rearrangement links TRBV6-6 to TRBJ2-1, with 7 bases identical to TRBD2. The CDR3 runs 15 residues. CDR1 is MNHNY and CDR2 is SVGAGI in the germline V gene (reference sequence). V lost 5 bases to trimming and J lost 4 bases; unmatched junction nucleotides: 8. Here the CDR3 reads CASSHSGTYYNEQFF. The DNA for the CDR3 is TGTGCCAGCAGTCACAGCGGGACTTATTACAATGAGCAGTTCTTC.

Concerning this clonotype: Relative to the germline gene, one junction end is altered; a read error may explain this. This rearrangement joins TRBV7-6 to TRBJ2-1; D might be TRBD1 (6 bases). The germline V gene has CDR1 SGHVS and CDR2 FNYEAQ. This CDR3 is 16 amino acids long. The CDR3 bases are TGTGCCAGCAGCTTGTTTGGGGGCGGTCCCTACAATGAGCTGTTCTTC. It encodes CASSLFGGGPYNELFF.